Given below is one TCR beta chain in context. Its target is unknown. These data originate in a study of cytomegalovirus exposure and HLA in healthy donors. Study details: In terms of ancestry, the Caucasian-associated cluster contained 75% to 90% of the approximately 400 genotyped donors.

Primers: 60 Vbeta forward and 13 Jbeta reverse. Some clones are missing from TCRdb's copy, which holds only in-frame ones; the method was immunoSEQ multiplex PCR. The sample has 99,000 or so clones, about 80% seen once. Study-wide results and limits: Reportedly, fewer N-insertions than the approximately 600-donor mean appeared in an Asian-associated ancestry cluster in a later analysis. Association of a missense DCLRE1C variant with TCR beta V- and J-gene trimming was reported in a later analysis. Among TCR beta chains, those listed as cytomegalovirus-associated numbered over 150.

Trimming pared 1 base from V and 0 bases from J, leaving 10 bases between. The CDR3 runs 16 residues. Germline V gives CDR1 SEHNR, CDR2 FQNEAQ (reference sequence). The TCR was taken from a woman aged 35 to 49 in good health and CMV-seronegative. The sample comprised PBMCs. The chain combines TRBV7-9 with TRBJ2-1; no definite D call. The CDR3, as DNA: TGTGCCAGCAGCTTAGTGGAGCGAGGCTCCTACAATGAGCAGTTCTTC. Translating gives CASSLVERGSYNEQFF.